The source of this T cell receptor beta chain is a study of blood T cell repertoires in COVID-19 (TCRdb year 2020). As for the study more broadly: Samples from collaborators originated in the United States, Italy and Spain and spanned both the acute and convalescent phases of COVID-19. The repertoires were made available in a free public database intended to serve as a resource for research on the immune response to SARS-CoV-2. The material from the prospective study consisted of cDNA or gDNA derived from T cells, B-cell-depleted T cells, or PBMCs. The dataset comprised deeply sampled blood TCRbeta repertoires from subjects exposed to, actively infected with, or recovered from COVID-19. Samples came from the ongoing ImmuneRACE study (first 160 participants) plus 1,254 subjects from 6 global collaborators. Nearly every sample came with metadata listing a de-identified subject ID, COVID-19 status, age in years and sex. Where HLA class I and class II types were available, the types were taken from metadata supplied by the sample provider, not from assay-based typing.

The collaborating institutions used their own protocols to collect whole blood in K2EDTA tubes. Collaborator samples were shipped for TCRbeta analysis as frozen whole blood, isolated PBMCs, or DNA extracted from either sample type. TCRbeta CDR3 regions were amplified from genomic DNA by means of the immunoSEQ Assay, a bias-controlled multiplex PCR. The original methods were these. Within the assay, amplification of reference gene primers was used to estimate how many nucleated cells each sample contained. To quantify the absolute abundance of each unique TCRbeta CDR3 rearrangement, sequence reads were collapsed and filtered. For each sample, productive Simpson clonality was calculated as the square root of Simpson's diversity index across productive rearrangements. The table was pulled from immuneACCESS by TCRdb, which kept in-frame rearrangements only. Such tables lose some clones; where checked, under half of the loss comes from unresolved V genes, and the rest has no known cause. V, J and clone size were drawn from that table, and D and trimming were deduced from the DNA. This sample is represented by 60,000 or so clones; over 75% of them were singletons. The ten largest clonotypes hold approximately 16% of the sample.

There are 11 amino acids in the CDR3, from cysteine to phenylalanine inclusive. Of the read, only the CDR3 DNA is kept; its 33 bases are in frame from base 1. For CDR1 and CDR2, the germline V gene (reference sequence) lists DFQATT and SNEGSKA. Notes on this clone: What this receptor recognizes is not known. The input lacks base qualities; no much larger clone sits a single base away.

Paper-wide results and their limitations: Clinical and demographic metadata were provided uncurated, with the amount varying by source and participant.

This chain joins TRBV20-1 to TRBJ1-1, with TRBD1 as a weak D call on 5 bases. The receptor was isolated from a human donor in a cohort sampled during active COVID-19. Sequencing used peripheral blood. The encoded CDR3 is CSDPGDTEAFF. The nucleotide sequence is given as TGCAGCGACCCGGGGGACACTGAAGCTTTCTTT.